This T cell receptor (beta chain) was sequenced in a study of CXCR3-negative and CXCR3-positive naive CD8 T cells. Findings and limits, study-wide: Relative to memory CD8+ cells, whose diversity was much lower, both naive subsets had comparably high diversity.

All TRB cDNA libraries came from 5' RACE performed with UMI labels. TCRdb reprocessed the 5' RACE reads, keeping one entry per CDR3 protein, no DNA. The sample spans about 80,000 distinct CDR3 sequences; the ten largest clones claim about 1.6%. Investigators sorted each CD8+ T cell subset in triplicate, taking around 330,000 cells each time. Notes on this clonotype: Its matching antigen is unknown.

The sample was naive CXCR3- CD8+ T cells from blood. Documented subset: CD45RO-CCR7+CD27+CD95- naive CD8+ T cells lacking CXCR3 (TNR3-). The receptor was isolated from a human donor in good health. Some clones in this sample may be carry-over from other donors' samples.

The CDR3 loop reads CASSLLDGNSYNEQFF. The chain is built from TRBV5-1 and TRBJ2-1. This CDR3 is built from 16 residues. Germline assignment: CDR1 SGHRS and CDR2 YFSETQ.